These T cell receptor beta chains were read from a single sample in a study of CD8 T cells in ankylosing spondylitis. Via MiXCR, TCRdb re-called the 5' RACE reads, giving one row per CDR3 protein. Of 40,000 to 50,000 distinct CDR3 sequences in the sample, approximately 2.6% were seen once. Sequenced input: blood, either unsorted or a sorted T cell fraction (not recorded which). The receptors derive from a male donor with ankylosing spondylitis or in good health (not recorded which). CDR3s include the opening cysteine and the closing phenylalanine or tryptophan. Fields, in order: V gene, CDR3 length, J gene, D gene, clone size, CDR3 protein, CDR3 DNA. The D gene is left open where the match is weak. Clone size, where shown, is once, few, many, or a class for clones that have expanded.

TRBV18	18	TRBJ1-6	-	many	CASSPPARGWGGGSPLHF	TGTGCCAGCTCACCACCGGCTCGGGGGTGGGGTGGAGGTTCACCCCTCCACTTT
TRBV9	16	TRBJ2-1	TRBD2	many	CASSGQGAGFYNEQFF	TGTGCCAGCAGCGGGCAGGGAGCGGGATTCTACAATGAGCAGTTCTTC
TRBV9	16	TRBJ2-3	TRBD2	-	CASSVLSGSGTDTQYF	TGTGCCAGCAGCGTACTAAGCGGGAGCGGCACAGATACGCAGTATTTT
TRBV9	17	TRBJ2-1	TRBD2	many	CASSVGLAGSSYNEQFF	TGTGCCAGCAGCGTAGGACTAGCGGGCAGCTCCTACAATGAGCAGTTCTTC
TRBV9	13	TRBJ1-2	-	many	CASSVGGSYGYTF	TGTGCCAGCAGCGTAGGGGGTTCTTATGGCTACACCTTC
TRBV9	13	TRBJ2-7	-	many	CASSVGVAYEQYF	TGTGCCAGCAGCGTGGGAGTCGCCTACGAGCAGTACTTC
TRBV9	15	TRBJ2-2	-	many	CASSVGHANTGELFF	TGTGCCAGCAGCGTGGGACACGCGAACACCGGGGAGCTGTTTTTT
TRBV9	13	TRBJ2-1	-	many	CASSVDGWGEQFF	TGTGCCAGCAGCGTAGACGGCTGGGGGGAGCAGTTCTTC
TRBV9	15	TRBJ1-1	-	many	CASSVDQGSRTEAFF	TGTGCCAGCAGCGTAGACCAGGGGTCTCGGACTGAAGCTTTCTTT
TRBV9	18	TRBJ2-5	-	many	CASSVAAGTKGLQETQYF	TGTGCCAGCAGCGTAGCCGCAGGGACGAAGGGTCTTCAAGAGACCCAGTACTTC
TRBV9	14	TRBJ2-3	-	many	CASRRSSSTDTQYF	TGTGCCAGCCGGCGATCCTCTAGCACAGATACGCAGTATTTT
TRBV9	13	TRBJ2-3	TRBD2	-	CASSPRLAGVQYF	TGTGCCAGCAGCCCCAGACTAGCGGGAGTTCAGTATTTT
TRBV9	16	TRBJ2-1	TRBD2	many	CASSATTSGEYNEQFF	TGTGCCAGCAGCGCCACGACTAGCGGGGAATACAATGAGCAGTTCTTC
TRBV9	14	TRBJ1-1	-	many	CASSVGPMNTEAFF	TGTGCCAGCAGCGTAGGGCCGATGAACACTGAAGCTTTCTTT
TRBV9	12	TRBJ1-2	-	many	CASSVVGYGYTF	TGTGCCAGCAGCGTGGTGGGGTATGGCTACACCTTC
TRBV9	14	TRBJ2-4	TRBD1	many	CASSVAGQGNIQYF	TGTGCCAGCAGCGTAGCGGGACAGGGAAACATTCAGTACTTC
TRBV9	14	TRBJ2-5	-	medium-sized	CASSPPPPVETQYF	TGTGCCAGCAGCCCCCCTCCGCCGGTCGAGACCCAGTACTTC
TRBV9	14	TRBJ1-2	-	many	CASSVAGTSGSYTF	TGTGCCAGCAGCGTAGCCGGGACTTCAGGTAGCTACACCTTC
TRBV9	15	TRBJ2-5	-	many	CASSVVPGAQETQYF	TGTGCCAGCAGCGTAGTTCCAGGGGCGCAAGAGACCCAGTACTTC
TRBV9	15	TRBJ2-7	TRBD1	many	CASSLGQGNYHEQYF	TGTGCCAGCAGCCTCGGACAGGGAAACTACCACGAGCAGTACTTC
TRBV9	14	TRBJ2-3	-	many	CASSVLPGPDTQYF	TGTGCCAGCAGCGTACTGCCGGGGCCAGATACGCAGTATTTT
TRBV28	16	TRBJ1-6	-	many	CASRSRKGQYSSPLHF	TGTGCCAGCAGGTCTAGGAAGGGCCAGTATTCTTCACCCCTCCACTTT
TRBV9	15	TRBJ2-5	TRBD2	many	CASSVGSSGRQTQYF	TGTGCCAGCAGCGTAGGATCTAGCGGGAGGCAGACCCAGTACTTC
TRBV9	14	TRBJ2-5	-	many	CASSVAPLQETQYF	TGTGCCAGCAGCGTAGCCCCCCTACAAGAGACCCAGTACTTC
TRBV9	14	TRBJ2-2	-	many	CASSVEGAAGELFF	TGTGCCAGCAGCGTAGAGGGAGCAGCCGGGGAGCTGTTTTTT
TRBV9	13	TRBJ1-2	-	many	CASSPQRAGGYTF	TGTGCCAGCAGCCCCCAGAGAGCGGGTGGCTACACCTTC
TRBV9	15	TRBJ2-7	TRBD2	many	CASSAQLAGVSEQYF	TGTGCCAGCAGCGCCCAGCTAGCGGGAGTATCCGAGCAGTACTTC
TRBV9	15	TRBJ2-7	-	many	CASSVATSQSYEQYF	TGTGCCAGCAGCGTAGCCACTAGCCAATCCTACGAGCAGTACTTC
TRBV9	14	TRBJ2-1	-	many	CASSVASRAGEQFF	TGTGCCAGCAGCGTAGCGAGCCGGGCAGGTGAGCAGTTCTTC
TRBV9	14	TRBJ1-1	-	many	CASSVVPHNTEAFF	TGTGCCAGCAGCGTAGTTCCACACAACACTGAAGCTTTCTTT
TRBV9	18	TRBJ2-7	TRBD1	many	CASSDTFEMRDRKYEQYF	TGTGCCAGCAGCGATACCTTTGAAATGAGGGACAGGAAGTACGAGCAGTACTTC
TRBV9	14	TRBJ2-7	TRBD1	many	CASSVTGDSYEQYF	TGTGCCAGCAGCGTTACAGGGGACTCCTACGAGCAGTACTTC
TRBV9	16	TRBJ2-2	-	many	CASSVYPPARTGELFF	TGTGCCAGCAGCGTATACCCCCCGGCACGGACCGGGGAGCTGTTTTTT
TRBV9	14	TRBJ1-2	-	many	CASSATGTNFGYTF	TGTGCCAGCAGCGCGACCGGGACAAACTTTGGCTACACCTTC
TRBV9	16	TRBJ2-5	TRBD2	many	CASSPGLAGRQETQYF	TGTGCCAGCAGCCCGGGACTAGCGGGACGCCAAGAGACCCAGTACTTC
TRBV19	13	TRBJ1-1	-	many	CAKSRTRNTEAFF	TGTGCCAAAAGTCGAACCAGGAACACTGAAGCTTTCTTT
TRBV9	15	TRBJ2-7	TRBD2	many	CASSVGLAGAGEQYF	TGTGCCAGCAGCGTAGGACTAGCGGGAGCGGGCGAGCAGTACTTC
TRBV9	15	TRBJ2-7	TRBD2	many	CASSVGLAYTYEQYF	TGTGCCAGCAGCGTAGGACTAGCGTATACCTACGAGCAGTACTTC
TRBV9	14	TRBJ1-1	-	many	CASSAAGSSAEAFF	TGTGCCAGCAGCGCCGCAGGGTCATCCGCTGAAGCTTTCTTT